This T cell receptor (beta chain) originates from a study of identical twins. Germline-derived CDR1 and CDR2 are MNHNS and SASEGT. The CDR3 is 15 residues long. The ends were cut back, 2 bases at V and 2 bases at J, with 11 bases in the middle. Via MiXCR, TCRdb re-called the 5' RACE reads, giving one row per CDR3 protein. This sample yields roughly 1.6 million distinct CDR3 sequences, of which more than 30% are seen a single time; roughly 0.3% belongs to the top ten. The V and J genes are TRBV6-1 and TRBJ2-3; no definite D call. This receptor was obtained from a newborn girl in good health. The specimen sequenced was cord blood. The CDR3 DNA follows: TGTGCCAGCAGTGAAAACGGCGGAACCACAGATACGCAGTATTTT. This gives the protein CASSENGGTTDTQYF.